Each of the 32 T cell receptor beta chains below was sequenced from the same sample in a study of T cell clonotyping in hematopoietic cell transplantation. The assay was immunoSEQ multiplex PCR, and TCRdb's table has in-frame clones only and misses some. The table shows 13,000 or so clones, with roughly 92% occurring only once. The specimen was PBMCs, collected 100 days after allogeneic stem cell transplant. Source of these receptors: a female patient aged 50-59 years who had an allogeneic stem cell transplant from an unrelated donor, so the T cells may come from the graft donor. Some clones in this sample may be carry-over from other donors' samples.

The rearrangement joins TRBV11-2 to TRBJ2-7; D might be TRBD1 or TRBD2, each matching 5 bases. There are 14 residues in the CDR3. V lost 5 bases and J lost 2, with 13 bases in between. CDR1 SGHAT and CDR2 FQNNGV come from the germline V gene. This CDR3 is CASSARVGAYEQYV. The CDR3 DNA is TGTGCCAGCAGCGCCAGGGTCGGGGCCTACGAGCAGTACGTC.

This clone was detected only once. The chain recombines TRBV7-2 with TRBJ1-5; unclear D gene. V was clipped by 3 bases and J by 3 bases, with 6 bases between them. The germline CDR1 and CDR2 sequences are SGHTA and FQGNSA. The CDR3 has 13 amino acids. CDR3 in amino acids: CASSFIPNQPQHF. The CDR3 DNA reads TGTGCCAGCAGCTTCATACCCAATCAGCCCCAGCATTTT.

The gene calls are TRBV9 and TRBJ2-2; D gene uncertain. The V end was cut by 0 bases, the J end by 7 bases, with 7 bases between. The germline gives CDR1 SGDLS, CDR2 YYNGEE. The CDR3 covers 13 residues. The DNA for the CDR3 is TGTGCCAGCAGCGTAGAAGCAGTCGGGGAGCTGTTTTTT. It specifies CASSVEAVGELFF.

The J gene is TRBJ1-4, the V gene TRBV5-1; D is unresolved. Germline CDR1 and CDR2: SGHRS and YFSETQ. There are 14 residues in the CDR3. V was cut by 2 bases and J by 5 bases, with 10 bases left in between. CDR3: CASSFDGRNEKLFF. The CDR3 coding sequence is TGCGCCAGCAGCTTTGATGGCAGGAATGAAAAACTGTTTTTT.

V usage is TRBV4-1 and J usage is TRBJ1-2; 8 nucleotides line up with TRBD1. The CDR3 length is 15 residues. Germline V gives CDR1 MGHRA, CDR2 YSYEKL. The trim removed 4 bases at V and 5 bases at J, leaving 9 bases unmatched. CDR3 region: CASSPVETGEYGYTF. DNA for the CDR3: TGCGCCAGCAGCCCAGTCGAGACAGGGGAATATGGCTACACCTTC.

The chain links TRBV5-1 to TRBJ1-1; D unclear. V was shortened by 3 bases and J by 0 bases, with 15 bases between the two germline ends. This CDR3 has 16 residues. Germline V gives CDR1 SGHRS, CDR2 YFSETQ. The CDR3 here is CASSSADGGVNTEAFF. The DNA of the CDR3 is TGCGCCAGCAGCTCGGCGGACGGAGGAGTGAACACTGAAGCTTTCTTT.

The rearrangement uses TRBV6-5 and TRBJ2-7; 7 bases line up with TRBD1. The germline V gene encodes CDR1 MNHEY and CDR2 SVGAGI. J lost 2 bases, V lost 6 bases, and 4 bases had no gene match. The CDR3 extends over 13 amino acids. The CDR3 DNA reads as TGTGCCAGCAGCCAACAGGGGACCTACGAGCAGTACGTC. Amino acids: CASSQQGTYEQYV.

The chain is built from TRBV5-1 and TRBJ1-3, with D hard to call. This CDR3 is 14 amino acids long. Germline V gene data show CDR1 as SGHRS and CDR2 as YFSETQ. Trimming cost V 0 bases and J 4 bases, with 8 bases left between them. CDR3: CASSLGNSGNTIYF. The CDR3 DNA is TGCGCCAGCAGCTTGGGGAACTCGGGAAACACCATATATTTT.

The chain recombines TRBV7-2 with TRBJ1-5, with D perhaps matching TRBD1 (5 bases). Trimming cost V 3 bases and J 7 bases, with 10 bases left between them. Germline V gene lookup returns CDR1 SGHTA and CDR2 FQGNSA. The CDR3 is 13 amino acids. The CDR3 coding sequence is TGTGCCAGCAGCTTGAGGGGCGCCCAGCCCCAGCATTTT. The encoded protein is CASSLRGAQPQHF.

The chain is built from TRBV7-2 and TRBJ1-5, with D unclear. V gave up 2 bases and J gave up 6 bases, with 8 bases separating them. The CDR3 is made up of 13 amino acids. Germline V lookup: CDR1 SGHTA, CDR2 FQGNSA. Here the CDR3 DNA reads TGTGCCAGCAGCTTAAAGGATGGTCAGCCCCAGCATTTT. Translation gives CASSLKDGQPQHF. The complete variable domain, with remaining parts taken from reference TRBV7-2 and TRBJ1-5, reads GAGVSQSPSNKVTEKGKDVELRCDPISGHTALYWYRQSLGQGLEFLIYFQGNSAPDKSGLPSDRFSAERTGGSVSTLTIQRTQQEDSAVYLCASSLKDGQPQHFGDGTRLSIL.

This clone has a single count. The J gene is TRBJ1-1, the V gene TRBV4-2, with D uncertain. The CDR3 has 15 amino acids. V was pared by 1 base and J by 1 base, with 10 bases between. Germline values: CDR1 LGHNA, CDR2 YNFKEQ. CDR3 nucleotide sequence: TGTGCCAGCAGCCAAGGACCCCTCTGGAACACTGAAGCTTTCTTT. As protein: CASSQGPLWNTEAFF.

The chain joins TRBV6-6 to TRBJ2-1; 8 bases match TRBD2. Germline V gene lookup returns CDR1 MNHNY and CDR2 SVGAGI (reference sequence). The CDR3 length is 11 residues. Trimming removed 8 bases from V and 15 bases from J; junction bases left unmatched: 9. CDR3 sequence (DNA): TGTGCCAGCGGATCCGGGACTAGACGGTTCTTC. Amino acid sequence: CASGSGTRRFF.

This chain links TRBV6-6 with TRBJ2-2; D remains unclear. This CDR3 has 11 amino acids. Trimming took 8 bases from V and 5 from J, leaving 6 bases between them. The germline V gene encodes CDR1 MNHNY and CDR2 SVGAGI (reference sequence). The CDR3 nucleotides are TGTGCCAGCCATATAACCGGGGAGCTGTTTTTT. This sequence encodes CASHITGELFF.

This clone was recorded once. CDR3 loop: CSVLGTGGDTQYF. In DNA, the CDR3 is TGCAGCGTTCTGGGGACGGGGGGAGATACGCAGTATTTT. This rearrangement joins TRBV29-1 to TRBJ2-3; 7 bases fit TRBD2. The CDR3 totals 13 residues. V dropped 5 bases and J dropped 5; count of bases not matched to a gene: 7. CDR1 and CDR2 (germline): SQVTM, ANQGSEA.

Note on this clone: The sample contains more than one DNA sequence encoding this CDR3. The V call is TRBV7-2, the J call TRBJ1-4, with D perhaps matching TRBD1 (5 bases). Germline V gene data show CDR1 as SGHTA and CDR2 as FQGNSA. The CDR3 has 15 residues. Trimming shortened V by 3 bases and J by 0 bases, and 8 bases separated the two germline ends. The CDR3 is CASSFTGATNEKLFF. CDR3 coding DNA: TGTGCCAGCAGCTTTACGGGGGCAACTAATGAAAAACTGTTTTTT.

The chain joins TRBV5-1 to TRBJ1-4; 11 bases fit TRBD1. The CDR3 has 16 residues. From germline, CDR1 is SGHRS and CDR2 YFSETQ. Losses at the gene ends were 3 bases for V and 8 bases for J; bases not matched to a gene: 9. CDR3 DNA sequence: TGCGCCAGCAGCTCCAGGGGACAGGGGGGTAGCGAAAAACTGTTTTTT. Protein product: CASSSRGQGGSEKLFF.

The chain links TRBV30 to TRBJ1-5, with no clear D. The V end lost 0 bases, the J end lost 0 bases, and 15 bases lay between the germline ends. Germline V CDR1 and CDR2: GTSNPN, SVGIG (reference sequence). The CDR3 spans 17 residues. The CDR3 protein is CAWSVRHGVHSNQPQHF. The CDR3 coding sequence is TGTGCCTGGAGTGTACGCCATGGGGTGCATAGCAATCAGCCCCAGCATTTT.

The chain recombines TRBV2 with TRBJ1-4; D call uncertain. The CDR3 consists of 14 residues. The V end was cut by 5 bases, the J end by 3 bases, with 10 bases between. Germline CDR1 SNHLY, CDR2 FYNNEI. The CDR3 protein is CASSRIAANEKLFF. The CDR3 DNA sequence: TGTGCCAGCAGTCGCATAGCGGCTAATGAAAAACTGTTTTTT.

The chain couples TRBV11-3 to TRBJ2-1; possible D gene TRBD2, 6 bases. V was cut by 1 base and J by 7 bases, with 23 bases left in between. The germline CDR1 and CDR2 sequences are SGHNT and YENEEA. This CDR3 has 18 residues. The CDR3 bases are TGTGCCAGCAGCTTAGGGGCCCCCGGGGAAGCGGCGGGGAATGAGCAGTTCTTC. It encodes CASSLGAPGEAAGNEQFF.

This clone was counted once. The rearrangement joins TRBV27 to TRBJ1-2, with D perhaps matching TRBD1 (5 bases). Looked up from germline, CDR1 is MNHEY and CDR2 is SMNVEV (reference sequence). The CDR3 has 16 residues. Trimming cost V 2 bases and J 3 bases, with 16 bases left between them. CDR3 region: CASSLGIGGKYYGYTF. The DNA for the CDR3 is TGTGCCAGCAGTTTAGGAATCGGGGGTAAGTACTATGGCTACACCTTC.

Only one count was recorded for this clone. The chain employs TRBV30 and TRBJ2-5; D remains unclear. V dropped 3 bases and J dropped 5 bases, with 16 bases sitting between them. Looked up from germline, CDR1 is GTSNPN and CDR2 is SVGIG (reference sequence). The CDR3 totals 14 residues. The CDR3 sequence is CAWRSVYTLETQYF. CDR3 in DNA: TGTGCCTGGAGGAGTGTCTACACCCTGGAGACCCAGTACTTC.

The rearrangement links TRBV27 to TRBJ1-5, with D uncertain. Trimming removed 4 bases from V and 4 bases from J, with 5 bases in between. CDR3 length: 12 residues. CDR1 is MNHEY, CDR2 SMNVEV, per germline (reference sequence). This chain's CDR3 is CASSSINQPQHF. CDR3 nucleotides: TGTGCCAGCAGTTCAATTAATCAGCCCCAGCATTTT.

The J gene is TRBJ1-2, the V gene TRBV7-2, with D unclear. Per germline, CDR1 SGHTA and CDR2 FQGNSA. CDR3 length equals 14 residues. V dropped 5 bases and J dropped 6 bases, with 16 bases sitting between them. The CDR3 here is CASSARLVADGYTF. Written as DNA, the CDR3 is TGTGCCAGCAGCGCTAGACTCGTCGCTGATGGCTACACCTTC. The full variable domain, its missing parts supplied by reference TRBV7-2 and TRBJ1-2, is GAGVSQSPSNKVTEKGKDVELRCDPISGHTALYWYRQSLGQGLEFLIYFQGNSAPDKSGLPSDRFSAERTGGSVSTLTIQRTQQEDSAVYLCASSARLVADGYTFGSGTRLTVV.

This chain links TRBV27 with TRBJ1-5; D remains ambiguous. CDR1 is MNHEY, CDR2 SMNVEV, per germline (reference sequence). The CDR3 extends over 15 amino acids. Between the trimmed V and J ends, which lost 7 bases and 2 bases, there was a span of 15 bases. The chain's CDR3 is CASTRTVGGNQPQHF. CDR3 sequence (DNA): TGTGCCAGCACCCGGACGGTTGGGGGCAATCAGCCCCAGCATTTT.

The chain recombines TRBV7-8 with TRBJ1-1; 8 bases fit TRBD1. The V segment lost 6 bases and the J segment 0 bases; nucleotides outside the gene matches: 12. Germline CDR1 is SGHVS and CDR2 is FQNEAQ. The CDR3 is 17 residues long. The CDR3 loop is CASRPDRGKKMNTEAFF. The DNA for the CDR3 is TGTGCCAGCAGACCCGACAGGGGAAAGAAGATGAACACTGAAGCTTTCTTT.

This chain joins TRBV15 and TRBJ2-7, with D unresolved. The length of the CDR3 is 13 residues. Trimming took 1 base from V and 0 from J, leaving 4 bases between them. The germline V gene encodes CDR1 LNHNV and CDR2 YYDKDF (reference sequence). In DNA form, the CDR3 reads TGTGCCACCAGCAGAGGATTCTCCTACGAGCAGTACTTC. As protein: CATSRGFSYEQYF.

The CDR3 DNA sequence: TGTGCCAGCAGCTTACCAGGGGCCGGGGAGCTGTTTTTT. As protein: CASSLPGAGELFF. The rearrangement links TRBV5-4 to TRBJ2-2, with a possible D match to TRBD1 (6 bases). Trimming removed 2 bases from V and 6 bases from J, with 8 bases in between. The CDR3 totals 13 residues. The germline CDR1 and CDR2 sequences are SGHNT and YYREEE (reference sequence).

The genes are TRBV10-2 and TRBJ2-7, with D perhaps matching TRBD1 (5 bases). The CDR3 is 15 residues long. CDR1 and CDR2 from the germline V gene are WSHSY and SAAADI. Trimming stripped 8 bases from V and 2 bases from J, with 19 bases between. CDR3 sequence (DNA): TGCGCCAGCGGGGCTCAACCTGGGGAACCCTACGAGCAGTACGTC. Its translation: CASGAQPGEPYEQYV.

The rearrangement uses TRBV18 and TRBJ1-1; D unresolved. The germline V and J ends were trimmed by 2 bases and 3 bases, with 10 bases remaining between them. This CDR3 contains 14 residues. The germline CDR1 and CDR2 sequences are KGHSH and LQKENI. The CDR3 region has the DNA TGTGCCAGCTCACCAACGGGCGGAGACACTGAAGCTTTCTTT. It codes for CASSPTGGDTEAFF. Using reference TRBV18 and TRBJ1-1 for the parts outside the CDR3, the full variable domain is NAGVMQNPRHLVRRRGQEARLRCSPMKGHSHVYWYRQLPEEGLKFMVYLQKENIIDESGMPKERFSAEFPKEGPSILRIQQVVRGDSAAYFCASSPTGGDTEAFFGQGTRLTVV.

DNA of the CDR3: TGTGCCAGCAGTGCAGGGGTCGCAGGAAACACCATATATTTT. Translated, it gives CASSAGVAGNTIYF. The V call is TRBV2, the J call TRBJ1-3; D possibly corresponds to TRBD1 (6 bases). This CDR3 spans 14 amino acids. CDR1 and CDR2 (germline): SNHLY, FYNNEI. Trimming took off 4 bases at V and 4 bases at J, with 11 bases between the two ends.

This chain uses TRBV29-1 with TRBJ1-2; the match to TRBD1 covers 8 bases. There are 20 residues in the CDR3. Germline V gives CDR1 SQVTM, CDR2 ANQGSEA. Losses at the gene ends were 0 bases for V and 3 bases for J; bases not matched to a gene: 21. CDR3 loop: CSVEDSQGARGISKDYGYTF. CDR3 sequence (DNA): TGCAGCGTTGAAGATTCGCAGGGGGCGCGGGGGATATCAAAGGACTATGGCTACACCTTC.

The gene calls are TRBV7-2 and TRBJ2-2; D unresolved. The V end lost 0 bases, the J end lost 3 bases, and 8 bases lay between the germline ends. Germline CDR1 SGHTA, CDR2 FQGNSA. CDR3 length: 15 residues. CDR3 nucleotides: TGTGCCAGCAGCTTAGCGATGGGCGACACCGGGGAGCTGTTTTTT. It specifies CASSLAMGDTGELFF.